This TCR beta chain was captured by sequencing in a study of Ad26.COV2.S vaccination and SARS-CoV-2 variants. Study-level information: Administration of Ad26.COV2.S was intramuscular, either once or twice 56 days apart.

General study results and limits: Following vaccination, spike-specific CD8+ and CD4+ T cell responses reportedly exhibited substantial breadth. Overall T cell responses may have been underestimated by the analyses of TCR breadth and depth.

Treatment reported: around 19 received Ad26.COV2.S at low or high dose, single or two shots; about 5 received placebo; per-sample allocation not given. Sampling was done on day 63 after the first vaccine or placebo injection. In the vaccine, an Ad26 vector expressed the SARS-CoV-2 spike of the Wuhan strain. With respect to this clone: Its specificity is not known.

The method was immunoSEQ multiplex PCR; TCRdb's version includes in-frame clones alone and lacks a portion of them. Of 430,000 or so clones detected, more than 80% appear once; the ten largest clones hold more than 10%. V lost 6 bases and J lost 6, with 14 bases in between. There are 14 residues in the CDR3. In germline, CDR1 is MRHNA, CDR2 SNTAGT. The sequences come from peripheral blood, collected in a trial of Ad26.COV2.S vaccine versus placebo. This chain uses TRBV6-4 with TRBJ2-2; tentatively, D is TRBD1 or TRBD2 (5 bases each). The receptor comes from a person between 18 and 60 years old who received the Ad26.COV2.S COVID-19 vaccine or a placebo. DNA for the CDR3: TGTGCCAGCAGCGCCGATGGGACGTCCGGGGAGCTGTTTTTT. This translates into CASSADGTSGELFF.